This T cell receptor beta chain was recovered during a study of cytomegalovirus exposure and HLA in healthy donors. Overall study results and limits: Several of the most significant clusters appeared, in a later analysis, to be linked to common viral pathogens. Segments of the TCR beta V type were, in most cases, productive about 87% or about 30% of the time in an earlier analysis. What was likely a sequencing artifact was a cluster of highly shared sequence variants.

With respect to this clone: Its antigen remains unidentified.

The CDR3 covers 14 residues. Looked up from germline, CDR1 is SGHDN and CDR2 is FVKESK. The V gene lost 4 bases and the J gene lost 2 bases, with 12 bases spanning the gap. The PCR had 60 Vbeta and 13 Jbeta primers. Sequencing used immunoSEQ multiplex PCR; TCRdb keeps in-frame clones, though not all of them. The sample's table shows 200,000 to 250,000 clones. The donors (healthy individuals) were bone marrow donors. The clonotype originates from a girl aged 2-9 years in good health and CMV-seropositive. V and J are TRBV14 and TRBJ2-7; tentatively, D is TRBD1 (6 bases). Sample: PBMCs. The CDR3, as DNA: TGTGCCAGCAGCCCCCTGACAGGCACCTACGAGCAGTACTTC. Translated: CASSPLTGTYEQYF.